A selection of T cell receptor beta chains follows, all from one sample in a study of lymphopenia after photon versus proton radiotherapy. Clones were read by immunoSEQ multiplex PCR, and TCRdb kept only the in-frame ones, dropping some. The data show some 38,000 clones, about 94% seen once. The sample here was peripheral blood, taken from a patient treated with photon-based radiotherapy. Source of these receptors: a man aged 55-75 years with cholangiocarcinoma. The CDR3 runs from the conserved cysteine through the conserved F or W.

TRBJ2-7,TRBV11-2,CASSLVVAGSYEQYF
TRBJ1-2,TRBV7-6,CASSSLIQGLGRTNYGYTF
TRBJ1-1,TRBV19,CASSIASVTEAFF
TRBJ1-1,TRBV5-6,CASSLPLRGQTEAFF
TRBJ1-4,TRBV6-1,CASSQEEGRKLFF
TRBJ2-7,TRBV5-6,CASSWTSYEQYF
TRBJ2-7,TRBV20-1,CSARDSFGQYF
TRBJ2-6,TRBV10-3,CAISESRGNGANVLTF
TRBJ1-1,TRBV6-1,CASSSRGSEERTFF
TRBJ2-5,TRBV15,CATSRDRSWLKETQYF
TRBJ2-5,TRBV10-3,CAISRGQGSVETQYF
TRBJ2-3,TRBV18,CASSPPNSNTDTQYF
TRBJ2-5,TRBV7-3,CASSLNGGGQLRQETQYF
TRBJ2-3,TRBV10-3,CAISPTGGAGDTQYF
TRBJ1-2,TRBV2,CASSELGNNYGYTF
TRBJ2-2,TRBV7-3,CASSLLFDTGELFF
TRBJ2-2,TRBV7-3,CASSPGLAVGELFF
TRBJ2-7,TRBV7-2,CASSLGGQGAYEQYF
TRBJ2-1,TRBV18,CASSPWGNEQFF
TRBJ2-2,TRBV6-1,CASQRLRELFF
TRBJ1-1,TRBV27,CASSLSLRGAGGTEAFF
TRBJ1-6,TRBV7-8,CASSFDESSYNSPLHF
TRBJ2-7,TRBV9,CASSVEGQGNYEQYF
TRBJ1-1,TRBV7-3,CASSSGVVNTEAFF
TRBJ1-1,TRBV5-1,CASSADGFTEAFF
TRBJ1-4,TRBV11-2,CASSLSSLNEKLFF
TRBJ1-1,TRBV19,CASTRDFGNTEAFF
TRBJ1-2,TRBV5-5,CASSLVYDREGRFDGYTF
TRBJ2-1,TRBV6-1,CASSEARGGRPSSYNEQFF
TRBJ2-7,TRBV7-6,CASSVTSGNQYEQYF
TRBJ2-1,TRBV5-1,CASSLAVLAGLYNEQFF
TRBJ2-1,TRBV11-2,CASSLTGANEQFF
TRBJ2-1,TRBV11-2,CASSPRTSGYNEQFF
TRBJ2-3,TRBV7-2,CASSSGVSTDTQYF
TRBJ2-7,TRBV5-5,CASSFRQPRPYEQYF
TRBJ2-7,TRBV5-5,CASSLAMRDYEQYF
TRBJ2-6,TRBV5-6,CASSLPLSGANVLTF
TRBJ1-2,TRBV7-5,CVRSRKAVYGQGSYGYTF
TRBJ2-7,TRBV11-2,CASSKQTSGRFYEQYF
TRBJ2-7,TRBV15,CATSRVGVLSYEQYF
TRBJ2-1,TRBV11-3,CASSLETGGYNEQFF
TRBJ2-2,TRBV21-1,CASSKVEGDRGLPPANTGELFF
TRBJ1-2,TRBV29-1,CSVGSTGDYGYTF
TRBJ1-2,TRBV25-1,CARSDCGTAYGYTF
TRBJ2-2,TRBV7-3,CASSFNVDGELFF